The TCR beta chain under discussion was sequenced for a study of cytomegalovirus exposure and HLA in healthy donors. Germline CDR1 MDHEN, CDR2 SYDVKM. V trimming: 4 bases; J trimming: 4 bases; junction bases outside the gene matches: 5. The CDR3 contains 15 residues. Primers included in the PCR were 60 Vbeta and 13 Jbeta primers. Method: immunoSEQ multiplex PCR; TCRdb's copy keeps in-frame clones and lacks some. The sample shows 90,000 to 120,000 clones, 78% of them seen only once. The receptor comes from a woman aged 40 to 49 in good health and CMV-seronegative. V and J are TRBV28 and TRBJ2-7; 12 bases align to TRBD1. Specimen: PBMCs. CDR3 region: CASSSPGQGAYEQYF. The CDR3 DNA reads TGTGCCAGCAGTTCCCCGGGACAGGGGGCTTACGAGCAGTACTTC.